The 3 T cell receptor beta chains listed next were all sequenced from one sample in a study of blood T cell repertoires in COVID-19. Repertoires were generated with immunoSEQ multiplex PCR, while TCRdb's copy carries only in-frame clones and drops some. The sample comprises approximately 210,000 clones, about 83% of which are singletons, and about 8.9% rests with the top ten. The source material was peripheral blood. All receptors derive from a woman in her fifties or sixties with acute or convalescent COVID-19.

V usage is TRBV20-1 and J usage is TRBJ2-5; 8 nucleotides agree with TRBD2. The length of the CDR3 is 10 residues. Germline values: CDR1 DFQATT, CDR2 SNEGSKA (reference sequence). J gave up 9 bases and V 7 bases, and 4 bases lay outside the gene matches. CDR3 in amino acids: CSVGGGAQYF. Here the CDR3 DNA reads TGCAGTGTCGGGGGGGGAGCCCAGTACTTC.

The rearrangement links TRBV13 to TRBJ2-5; 7 bases fit TRBD1. Per the germline V gene, CDR1 is PRHDT and CDR2 is FYEKMQ (reference sequence). Trimming removed 4 bases from V and 5 bases from J; junction bases left unmatched: 4. The CDR3 length is 13 residues. Here the CDR3 DNA reads TGTGCCAGCAGCTCCTCAGGGGGTGAGACCCAGTACTTC. Translated: CASSSSGGETQYF.

The chain combines TRBV25-1 with TRBJ2-6, with D maybe TRBD1 (6 bases). CDR1 and CDR2 (germline): MGHDK, SYGVNS. The CDR3 runs 16 residues. The V end lost 1 base, the J end lost 4 bases, and 11 bases lay between the germline ends. The CDR3 protein is CASSESGTRGANVLTF. The CDR3 coding sequence is TGTGCCAGCAGTGAATCCGGGACAAGGGGGGCCAACGTCCTGACTTTC.